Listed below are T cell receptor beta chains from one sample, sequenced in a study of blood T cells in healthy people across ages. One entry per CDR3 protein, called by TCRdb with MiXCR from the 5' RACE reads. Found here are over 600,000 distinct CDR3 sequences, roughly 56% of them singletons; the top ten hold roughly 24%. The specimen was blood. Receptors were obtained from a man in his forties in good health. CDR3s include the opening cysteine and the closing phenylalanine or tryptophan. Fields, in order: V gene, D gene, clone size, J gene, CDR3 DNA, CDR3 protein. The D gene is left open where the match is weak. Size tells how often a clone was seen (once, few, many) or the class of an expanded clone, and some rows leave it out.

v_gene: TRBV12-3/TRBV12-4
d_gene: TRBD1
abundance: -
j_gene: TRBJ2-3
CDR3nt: TGTGCCAGCAGTTTAGGGTCTGGCAGGGGGCCCGATACGCAGTATTTT
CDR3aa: CASSLGSGRGPDTQYF

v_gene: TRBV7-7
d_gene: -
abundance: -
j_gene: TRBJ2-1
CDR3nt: TGTGCTAGCAGCTTAAAGATCGGGTTGGATGAGCAGTTCTTC
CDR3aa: CASSLKIGLDEQFF

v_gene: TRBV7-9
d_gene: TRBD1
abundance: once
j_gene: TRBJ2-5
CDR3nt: TGTGCCAGCAGCTTTGACCCGGGACAGAGGTACCAAGAGACCCAGTACTTC
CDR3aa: CASSFDPGQRYQETQYF

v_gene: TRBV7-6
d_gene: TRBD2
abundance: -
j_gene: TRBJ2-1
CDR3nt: TGTGCCAGCAGCTTTAGGACTAGCGGGAGTATCAGGAATGAGCAGTTCTTC
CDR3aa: CASSFRTSGSIRNEQFF

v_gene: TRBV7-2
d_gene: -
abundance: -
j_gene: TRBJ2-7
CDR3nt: TGTGCCAGCAGCGAACGGCTGGTCAGGGGCACCTACGAGCAGTACTTC
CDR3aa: CASSERLVRGTYEQYF

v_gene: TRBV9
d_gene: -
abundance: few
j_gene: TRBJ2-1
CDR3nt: TGTGCCAGCAGCGTAGCTGACTTCCATGAGCAGTTCTTC
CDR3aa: CASSVADFHEQFF

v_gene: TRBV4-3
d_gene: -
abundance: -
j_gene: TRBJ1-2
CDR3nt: TGCGCCAGCAGCCCGTACGAGGAGGGGAATGCTAACTATGGCTACACCTTC
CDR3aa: CASSPYEEGNANYGYTF

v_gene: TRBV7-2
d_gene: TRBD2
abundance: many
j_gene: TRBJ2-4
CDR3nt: TGTGCCAGCAGTCCAACCGGGACTAGCGGGAGCGCGGTTAGCATTCAGTACTTC
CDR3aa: CASSPTGTSGSAVSIQYF

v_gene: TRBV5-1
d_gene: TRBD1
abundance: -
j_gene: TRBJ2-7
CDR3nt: TGCGCCAGCAGCTTAGCGACAGGGTACTACGAGCAGTACTTC
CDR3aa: CASSLATGYYEQYF

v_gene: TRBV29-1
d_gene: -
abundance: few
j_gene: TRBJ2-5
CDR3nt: TGCAGCGTTGAGGCTTCAGGAGAGACCCAGTACTTC
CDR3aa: CSVEASGETQYF

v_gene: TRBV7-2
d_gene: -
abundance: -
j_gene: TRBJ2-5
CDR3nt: TGTGCCAGCAGCCAGGGGAGGGTGAGGGAGACCCAGTACTTC
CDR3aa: CASSQGRVRETQYF

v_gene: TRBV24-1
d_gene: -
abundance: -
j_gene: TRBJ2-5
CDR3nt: TGTGCCACCAGTGATGCAGAGACCCAAGAGACCCAGTACTTC
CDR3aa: CATSDAETQETQYF

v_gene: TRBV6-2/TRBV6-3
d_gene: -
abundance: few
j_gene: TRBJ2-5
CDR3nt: TGTGCCTCACAATACAGGGAGACCCAGTACTTC
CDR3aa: CASQYRETQYF

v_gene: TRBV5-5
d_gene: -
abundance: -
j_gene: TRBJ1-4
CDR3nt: TGTGCCAGCAGCGTATTGACAGGAGGTGCAACTAATGAAAAACTGTTTTTT
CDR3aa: CASSVLTGGATNEKLFF

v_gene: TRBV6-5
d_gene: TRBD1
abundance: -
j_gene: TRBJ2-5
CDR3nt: TGTGCCAGCAGGGGGACAGGGGGCGTGTGGGAGACCCAGTACTTC
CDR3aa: CASRGTGGVWETQYF

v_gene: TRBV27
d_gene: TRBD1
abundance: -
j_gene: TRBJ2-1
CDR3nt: TGTGCCAGCAAAGGGGACAGTTTCAATGAGCAGTTCTTC
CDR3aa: CASKGDSFNEQFF